The 2 T cell receptor beta chains in this list originate from one sample, sequenced in a study of blood T cell repertoires in COVID-19. The assay was immunoSEQ multiplex PCR, and TCRdb's table has in-frame clones only and misses some. Among fewer than 250,000 clones listed, approximately 84% were seen once. The source material was peripheral blood. Receptors were obtained from a man aged 45 to 65 with acute or convalescent COVID-19.

The chain combines TRBV10-3 with TRBJ2-3, with TRBD2 matching 10 bases. CDR1 is ENHRY and CDR2 is SYGVKD in the germline V gene. Unmatched junction bases numbered 23, after V lost 3 bases and J lost 2 bases. This CDR3 contains 22 residues. CDR3 nucleotide sequence: TGTGCCATCAGTGACCAGACAACCGGAGCCTGGGGACTAGCGAACCCCACAGATACGCAGTATTTT. Encoded protein: CAISDQTTGAWGLANPTDTQYF.

There are a few counts of this clone. The V gene is TRBV30, the J gene TRBJ1-1; maybe TRBD1 (6 bases). V gave up 3 bases and J gave up 5 bases, with 13 bases separating them. Germline V gene data show CDR1 as GTSNPN and CDR2 as SVGIG (reference sequence). The CDR3 extends over 13 amino acids. This CDR3 reads CAWSAGVVTEAFF. CDR3 DNA sequence: TGTGCCTGGAGCGCAGGGGTGGTGACTGAAGCTTTCTTT.